Listed here are 27 T cell receptor beta chains from one sample, sequenced in a study of T cell changes during pregnancy in multiple sclerosis. Here immunoSEQ multiplex PCR was the method, and the copy in TCRdb shows in-frame clones only, minus some. The top ten hold roughly 1% of the sample, which has fewer than 90,000 clones, 80% to 95% seen once. The sequencing used peripheral blood, collected in the first trimester of pregnancy. These receptors originate from a female donor with multiple sclerosis, enrolled in a pregnancy study.

This clone was seen once. CDR3 coding DNA: TGTGCCACCAGCTATCTAGCCATAACGGGACTAGGGGACAATGAGCAGTTCTTC. It codes for CATSYLAITGLGDNEQFF. The chain links TRBV15 to TRBJ2-1, with TRBD2 identical over 8 bases. V lost 5 bases and J lost 5; bases outside the gene matches: 17. The CDR3 runs 18 residues. CDR1 is LNHNV, CDR2 YYDKDF, per germline (reference sequence).

This chain links TRBV2 with TRBJ2-1; 7 nucleotides match TRBD1. The CDR3 is 13 residues long. Germline V CDR1 and CDR2: SNHLY, FYNNEI. V gave up 4 bases and J gave up 7 bases; unmatched junction bases: 4. CDR3 nucleotide sequence: TGTGCCAGCAGTGCCAGGGGGACGAATGAGCAGTTCTTC. As protein: CASSARGTNEQFF. Looking up the rest from reference TRBV2 and TRBJ2-1 gives the full variable domain: EPEVTQTPSHQVTQMGQEVILRCVPISNHLYFYWYRQILGQKVEFLVSFYNNEISEKSEIFDDQFSVERPDGSNFTLKIRSTKLEDSAMYFCASSARGTNEQFFGPGTRLTVL.

The gene calls are TRBV5-1 and TRBJ1-2; TRBD1 matches 9 bases. Trimming removed 4 bases from V and 0 bases from J; junction bases left unmatched: 4. CDR3 length: 15 amino acids. Germline CDR1 SGHRS, CDR2 YFSETQ. This CDR3 is CASSRGQGSNYGYTF. The CDR3 DNA follows: TGCGCCAGCAGCCGGGGACAGGGCTCTAACTATGGCTACACCTTC.

The chain links TRBV21-1 to TRBJ2-7; the table's D call TRBD1 went unverified against the DNA. TRBV21-1 is deemed a pseudogene. The CDR3 totals 16 residues. DNA of the CDR3: TGTGCCAGCAGCCCAAAAGCTGCCCCCACAGGGTACGAGCAGTACTTC. Residues: CASSPKAAPTGYEQYF.

The rearrangement joins TRBV15 to TRBJ2-2, with a weak D call TRBD2 (6 bases). Looked up from germline, CDR1 is LNHNV and CDR2 is YYDKDF (reference sequence). V was trimmed by 5 bases and J by 3 bases, leaving 16 bases between them. CDR3 length: 16 residues. CDR3: CATSGRLPTYTGELFF. DNA for the CDR3: TGTGCCACCAGCGGGAGGCTACCAACATACACCGGGGAGCTGTTTTTT.

The gene calls are TRBV5-4 and TRBJ2-3, with no clear D. The length of the CDR3 is 15 residues. Trimming shortened V by 0 bases and J by 4 bases, and 12 bases separated the two germline ends. Germline V gives CDR1 SGHNT, CDR2 YYREEE (reference sequence). This CDR3 reads CASSLVGLGPDTQYF. The CDR3 DNA is TGTGCCAGCAGCTTGGTGGGCTTAGGTCCAGATACGCAGTATTTT.

The rearrangement joins TRBV6-6 to TRBJ2-3; D may be TRBD1 (6 bases). V shed 2 bases and J shed 2 bases, with 11 bases lying between them. The germline CDR1 and CDR2 sequences are MNHNY and SVGAGI (reference sequence). CDR3 length equals 15 residues. The CDR3 coding sequence is TGTGCCAGCAGTTACGGGGGCGGGCTCACAGATACGCAGTATTTT. Its protein is CASSYGGGLTDTQYF.

This clone was detected only once. This rearrangement joins TRBV12-5 to TRBJ1-1, with 10 bases matching TRBD1. Germline V gives CDR1 LGHNT, CDR2 FRNRAP. J lost 6 bases, V lost 1 base, and 2 bases had no gene match. This CDR3 has 14 amino acids. CDR3 sequence (DNA): TGTGCTAGTGGTTTGGGGACAGGGGGTTCTGAAGCTTTCTTT. This gives the protein CASGLGTGGSEAFF.

The chain links TRBV7-8 to TRBJ2-7; no definite D call. Germline CDR1 and CDR2: SGHVS and FQNEAQ. V lost 2 bases, J lost 3 bases, and 8 bases lay in between. The length of the CDR3 is 13 residues. The CDR3 reads CASSLSGIYEQYF. In nucleotides, the CDR3 is TGTGCCAGCAGCTTATCAGGAATCTACGAGCAGTACTTC.

J is TRBJ1-5 and V is TRBV19, with TRBD1 matching over 9 bases. Germline CDR1 reads LNHDA; CDR2 reads SQIVND (reference sequence). The CDR3 consists of 15 residues. With 7 bases clipped from V and 2 bases from J, the junction kept 6 bases outside the gene matches. The CDR3 loop reads CASKTGGARNQPQHF. Here the CDR3 DNA reads TGTGCCAGTAAGACAGGGGGAGCACGCAATCAGCCCCAGCATTTT. Drawing the rest from reference TRBV19 and TRBJ1-5, the complete variable domain is DGGITQSPKYLFRKEGQNVTLSCEQNLNHDAMYWYRQDPGQGLRLIYYSQIVNDFQKGDIAEGYSVSREKKESFPLTVTSAQKNPTAFYLCASKTGGARNQPQHFGDGTRLSIL.

This sequence joins TRBV19 and TRBJ1-1, with TRBD1 identical over 7 bases. This CDR3 region has 13 residues. The germline V gene has CDR1 LNHDA and CDR2 SQIVND (reference sequence). Trimming took 3 bases from V and 3 from J; bases not matched to a gene: 1. The CDR3 reads CASSIQGDTEAFF. The CDR3 region has the DNA TGTGCCAGTAGTATCCAGGGGGACACTGAAGCTTTCTTT.

This rearrangement joins TRBV28 to TRBJ2-1; 10 nucleotides match TRBD1. CDR1 is MDHEN, CDR2 SYDVKM, per germline. Trimming at V came to 6 bases and at J to 1 base, leaving 3 bases not matched to a gene. This CDR3 is 15 amino acids long. For the CDR3, the DNA is TGTGCCAGCAGCCCGGGACAGGGGTCCTACAATGAGCAGTTCTTC. Translated: CASSPGQGSYNEQFF.

The chain carries TRBV5-1 and TRBJ1-6; D gene unclear. V shed 1 base and J shed 7 bases, with 12 bases lying between them. CDR1 is SGHRS and CDR2 is YFSETQ in the germline V gene. This CDR3 comprises 15 residues. CDR3 sequence: CASSLSGSGNSPLHF. CDR3 DNA sequence: TGCGCCAGCAGCTTGTCAGGCTCGGGGAATTCACCCCTCCACTTT.

The V and J genes are TRBV11-2 and TRBJ2-1; maybe TRBD1 (5 bases). V lost 5 bases and J lost 0, with 14 bases in between. The CDR3 spans 16 residues. In germline, CDR1 is SGHAT, CDR2 FQNNGV. CDR3 sequence reads: CASSGVGHLSYNEQFF. In DNA, the CDR3 is TGTGCCAGCAGCGGGGTGGGGCACCTCTCCTACAATGAGCAGTTCTTC.

V is TRBV5-1 and J is TRBJ2-4; 8 positions match TRBD1. CDR3 length: 14 residues. CDR1 is SGHRS and CDR2 is YFSETQ in the germline V gene. V was pared by 0 bases and J by 6 bases, with 2 bases of the junction left unmatched. In nucleotides, the CDR3 is TGCGCCAGCAGCTTGGGGACAGGGACAAACATTCAGTACTTC. Residues: CASSLGTGTNIQYF.

The V call is TRBV5-5, the J call TRBJ1-3, with D perhaps TRBD1 (5 bases). This CDR3 has 15 amino acids. Germline V CDR1 and CDR2: SGHKS, YYEKEE (reference sequence). Between the trimmed V and J ends, which lost 3 bases and 0 bases, there was a span of 10 bases. The CDR3: CASSYRQSSGNTIYF. CDR3 coding DNA: TGTGCCAGCAGCTACCGACAGAGCTCTGGAAACACCATATATTTT.

The V call is TRBV27, the J call TRBJ2-5; 12 nucleotides align to TRBD2. The CDR3 has 16 residues. Germline CDR1 is MNHEY and CDR2 is SMNVEV (reference sequence). Trimming at V came to 0 bases and at J to 5 bases, leaving 4 bases not matched to a gene. For the CDR3, the DNA is TGTGCCAGCAGTTTATCGCTAGCGGGAGGGGGGGAGACCCAGTACTTC. Protein product: CASSLSLAGGGETQYF.

The rearrangement uses TRBV7-8 and TRBJ2-7; 7 nucleotides line up with TRBD2. The CDR3 has 15 amino acids. J lost 0 bases, V lost 1 base, and 3 bases had no gene match. Looked up from germline, CDR1 is SGHVS and CDR2 is FQNEAQ. For the CDR3, the DNA is TGTGCCAGCAGCTTAGAGTCGGGGGGCTCCTACGAGCAGTACTTC. This gives the protein CASSLESGGSYEQYF.

This clone was recorded once. The V gene is TRBV18, the J gene TRBJ1-5; TRBD1 matches at 12 bases. V trimming: 4 bases; J trimming: 6 bases; junction bases outside the gene matches: 10. This CDR3 is 17 amino acids long. Germline CDR1 reads KGHSH; CDR2 reads LQKENI. CDR3 sequence: CASSQNPGQGAGQPQHF. The CDR3 DNA sequence: TGTGCCAGCTCACAAAACCCGGGACAGGGGGCAGGTCAGCCCCAGCATTTT.

The CDR3 DNA follows: TGCGCCAGCAGCTCAGGACAGGAGATAGCCAAAAACATTCAGTACTTC. Encoded protein: CASSSGQEIAKNIQYF. The rearrangement uses TRBV5-1 and TRBJ2-4, with 7 bases matching TRBD1. The germline gives CDR1 SGHRS, CDR2 YFSETQ. The ends lost 3 bases at V and 0 bases at J; junction bases unmatched: 6. This CDR3 has 16 residues.

This clone was picked up a small number of times. This rearrangement joins TRBV19 to TRBJ1-5; D call uncertain. V was clipped by 1 base and J by 1 base, with 5 bases between them. The CDR3 has 14 amino acids. Germline CDR1 LNHDA, CDR2 SQIVND (reference sequence). The CDR3 is CASSIVSSNQPQHF. CDR3 sequence (DNA): TGTGCCAGTAGTATAGTCTCGAGCAATCAGCCCCAGCATTTT.

This chain joins TRBV5-1 and TRBJ2-1, with TRBD2 matching 15 bases. The V gene end was trimmed by 6 bases and the J gene end by 0 bases; junction bases not matched to a gene: 13. The CDR3 consists of 20 residues. Germline CDR1 and CDR2: SGHRS and YFSETQ. CDR3 residues: CASTGVVGLAGGSSYNEQFF. In DNA, the CDR3 is TGCGCCAGCACTGGAGTAGTAGGACTAGCGGGGGGGAGCTCCTACAATGAGCAGTTCTTC. The complete variable domain, with remaining parts taken from reference TRBV5-1 and TRBJ2-1, reads KAGVTQTPRYLIKTRGQQVTLSCSPISGHRSVSWYQQTPGQGLQFLFEYFSETQRNKGNFPGRFSGRQFSNSRSEMNVSTLELGDSALYLCASTGVVGLAGGSSYNEQFFGPGTRLTVL.

This chain joins TRBV4-1 and TRBJ2-3, with D tentatively TRBD2 (5 bases). CDR1 is MGHRA and CDR2 is YSYEKL in the germline V gene. The germline V and J ends were trimmed by 3 bases and 2 bases, with 15 bases remaining between them. CDR3 length: 16 residues. CDR3 DNA: TGCGCCAGCAGCCACGCTAGCCCCTCCTTCACAGATACGCAGTATTTT. Its translation: CASSHASPSFTDTQYF.

J is TRBJ2-7 and V is TRBV6-5, with unresolved D. This CDR3 contains 13 residues. Germline-derived CDR1 and CDR2 are MNHEY and SVGAGI. Trimming removed 6 bases from V and 0 bases from J, with 9 bases in between. CDR3 nucleotide sequence: TGTGCCAGCAGCGCTTACAGCTCCTACGAGCAGTACTTC. Its translation is CASSAYSSYEQYF.

This sequence joins TRBV11-2 and TRBJ2-7, with a tentative D call TRBD2 (5 bases). The CDR3 has 14 residues. Trimming cost V 1 base and J 3 bases, with 10 bases left between them. Germline CDR1 SGHAT, CDR2 FQNNGV. The CDR3 DNA reads as TGTGCCAGCAGCTTAGTTGGAGGTTACTACGAGCAGTACTTC. Translated, it gives CASSLVGGYYEQYF.

V is TRBV30 and J is TRBJ1-6, with D unclear. Germline V lookup: CDR1 GTSNPN, CDR2 SVGIG (reference sequence). CDR3 length: 11 residues. Trimming stripped 5 bases from V and 8 bases from J, with 7 bases between. The CDR3 sequence: CAWAEDSPLHF. CDR3 DNA: TGTGCCTGGGCGGAGGATTCACCCCTCCACTTT.

The chain has TRBV5-5 and TRBJ1-5; 11 bases match TRBD1. The germline V gene encodes CDR1 SGHKS and CDR2 YYEKEE (reference sequence). CDR3 size: 14 residues. Unmatched junction bases numbered 2, after V lost 4 bases and J lost 5 bases. For the CDR3, the DNA is TGTGCCAGCAGCCAGGACAGGGGGCATCAGCCCCAGCATTTT. Its protein product is CASSQDRGHQPQHF. Full variable domain (rest looked up from reference TRBV5-5 and TRBJ1-5): DAGVTQSPTHLIKTRGQQVTLRCSPISGHKSVSWYQQVLGQGPQFIFQYYEKEERGRGNFPDRFSARQFPNYSSELNVNALLLGDSALYLCASSQDRGHQPQHFGDGTRLSIL.